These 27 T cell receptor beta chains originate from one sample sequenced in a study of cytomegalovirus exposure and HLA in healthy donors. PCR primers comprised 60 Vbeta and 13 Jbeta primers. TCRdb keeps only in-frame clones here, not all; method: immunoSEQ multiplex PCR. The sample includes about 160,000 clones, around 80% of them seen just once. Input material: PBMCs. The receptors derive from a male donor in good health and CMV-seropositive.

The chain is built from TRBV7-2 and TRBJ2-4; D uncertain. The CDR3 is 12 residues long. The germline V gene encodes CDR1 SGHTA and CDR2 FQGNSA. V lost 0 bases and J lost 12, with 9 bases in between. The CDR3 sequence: CASSLASTNQYF. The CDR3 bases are TGTGCCAGCAGCTTAGCCTCAACTAATCAGTACTTC.

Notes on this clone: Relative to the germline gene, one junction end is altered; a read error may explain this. The CDR3 nucleotides are TGCGCCAGCAGCTTGGTAAGCGCAGGGGTATCCTCCGAGCAGTACTTC. Protein sequence: CASSLVSAGVSSEQYF. V and J are TRBV5-1 and TRBJ2-7; the D gene is possibly TRBD1 (6 bases). Per germline, CDR1 SGHRS and CDR2 YFSETQ. The CDR3 consists of 16 residues.

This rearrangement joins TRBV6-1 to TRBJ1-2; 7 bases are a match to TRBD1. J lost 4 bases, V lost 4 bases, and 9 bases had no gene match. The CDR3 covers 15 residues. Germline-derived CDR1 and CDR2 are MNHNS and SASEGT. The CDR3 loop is CASSVATTGVYGYTF. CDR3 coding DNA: TGTGCCAGCAGTGTCGCGACTACAGGGGTCTATGGCTACACCTTC.

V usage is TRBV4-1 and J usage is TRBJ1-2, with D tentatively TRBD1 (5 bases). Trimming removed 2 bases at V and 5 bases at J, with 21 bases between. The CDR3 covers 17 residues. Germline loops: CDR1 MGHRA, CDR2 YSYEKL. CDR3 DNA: TGCGCCAGCAGCCAACCGATCCCACAAATCGGGACTTATGGCTACACCTTC. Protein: CASSQPIPQIGTYGYTF.

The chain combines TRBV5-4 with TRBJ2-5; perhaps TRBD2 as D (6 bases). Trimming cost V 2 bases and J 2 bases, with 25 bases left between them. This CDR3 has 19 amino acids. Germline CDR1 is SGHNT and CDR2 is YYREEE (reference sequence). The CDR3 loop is CASSFPSPLGAGFQETQYF. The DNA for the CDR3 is TGTGCCAGCAGCTTTCCGTCGCCCCTAGGCGCGGGGTTTCAAGAGACCCAGTACTTC.

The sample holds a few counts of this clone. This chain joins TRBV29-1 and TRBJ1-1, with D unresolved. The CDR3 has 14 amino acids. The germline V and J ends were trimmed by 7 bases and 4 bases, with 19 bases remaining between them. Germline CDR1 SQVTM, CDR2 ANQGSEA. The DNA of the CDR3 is TGCAGCGCCCGGCGACTGACCGGCGCCACTGAAGCTTTCTTT. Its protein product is CSARRLTGATEAFF.

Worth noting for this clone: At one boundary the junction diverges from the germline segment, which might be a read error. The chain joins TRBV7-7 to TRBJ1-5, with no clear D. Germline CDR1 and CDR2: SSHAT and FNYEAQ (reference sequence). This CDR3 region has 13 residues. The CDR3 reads CASSAGRYQPQHF. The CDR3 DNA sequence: TGTGCTAGCAGCGCCGGGAGGTATCAGCCCCAGCATTTT.

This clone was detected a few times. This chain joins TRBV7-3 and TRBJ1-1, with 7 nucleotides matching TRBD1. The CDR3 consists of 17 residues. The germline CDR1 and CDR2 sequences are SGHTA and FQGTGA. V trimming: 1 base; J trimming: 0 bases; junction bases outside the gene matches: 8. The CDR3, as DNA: TGTGCCAGCAGCTTAAGGGGGTGGGACAGCATGAACACTGAAGCTTTCTTT. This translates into CASSLRGWDSMNTEAFF.

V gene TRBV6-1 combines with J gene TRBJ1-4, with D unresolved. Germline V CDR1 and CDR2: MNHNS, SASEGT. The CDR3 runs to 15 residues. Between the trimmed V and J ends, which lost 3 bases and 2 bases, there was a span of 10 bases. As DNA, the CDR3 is TGTGCCAGCAGTGACAGGTTGGCTACTAATGAAAAACTGTTTTTT. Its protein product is CASSDRLATNEKLFF.

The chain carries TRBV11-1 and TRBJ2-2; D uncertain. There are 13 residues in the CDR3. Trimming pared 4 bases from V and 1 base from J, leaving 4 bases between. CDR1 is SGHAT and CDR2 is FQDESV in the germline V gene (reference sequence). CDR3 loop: CASSSRNTGELFF. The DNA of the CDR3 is TGTGCCAGCAGCTCCAGGAACACCGGGGAGCTGTTTTTT. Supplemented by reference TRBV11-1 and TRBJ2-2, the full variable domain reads EAEVAQSPRYKITEKSQAVAFWCDPISGHATLYWYRQILGQGPELLVQFQDESVVDDSQLPKDRFSAERLKGVDSTLKIQPAELGDSAMYLCASSSRNTGELFFGEGSRLTVL.

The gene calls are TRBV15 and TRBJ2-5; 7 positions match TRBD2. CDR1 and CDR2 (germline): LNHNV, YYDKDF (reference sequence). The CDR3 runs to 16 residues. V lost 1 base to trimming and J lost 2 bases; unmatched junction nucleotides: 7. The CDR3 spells CATSRGGQRGQETQYF. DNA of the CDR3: TGTGCCACCAGCAGAGGGGGCCAGCGGGGACAAGAGACCCAGTACTTC.

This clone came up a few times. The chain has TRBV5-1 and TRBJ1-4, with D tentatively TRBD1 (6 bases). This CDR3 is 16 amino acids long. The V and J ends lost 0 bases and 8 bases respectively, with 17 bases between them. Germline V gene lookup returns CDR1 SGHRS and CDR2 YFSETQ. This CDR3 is CASSLGQQGLGEKLFF. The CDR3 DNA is TGCGCCAGCAGCTTGGGTCAACAGGGTTTAGGCGAAAAACTGTTTTTT.

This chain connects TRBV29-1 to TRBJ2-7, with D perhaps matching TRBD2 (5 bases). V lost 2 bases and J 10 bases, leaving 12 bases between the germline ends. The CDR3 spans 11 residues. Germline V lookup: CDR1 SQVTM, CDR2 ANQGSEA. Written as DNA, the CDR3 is TGCAGCGTTGAACAGGAGGCACTTCAGTACTTC. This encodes CSVEQEALQYF.

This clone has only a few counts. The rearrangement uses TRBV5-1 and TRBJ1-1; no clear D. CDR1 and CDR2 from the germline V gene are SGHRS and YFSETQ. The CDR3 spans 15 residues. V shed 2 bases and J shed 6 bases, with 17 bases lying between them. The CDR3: CASSFPGSRVAEAFF. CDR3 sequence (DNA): TGCGCCAGCAGCTTTCCTGGGAGTCGAGTGGCTGAAGCTTTCTTT.

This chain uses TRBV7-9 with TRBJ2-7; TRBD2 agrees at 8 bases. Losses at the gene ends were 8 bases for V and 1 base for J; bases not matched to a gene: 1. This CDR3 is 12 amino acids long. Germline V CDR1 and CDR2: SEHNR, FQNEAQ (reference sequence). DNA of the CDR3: TGTGCCAGCGGCGGGAGGTCCTACGAGCAGTACTTC. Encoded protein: CASGGRSYEQYF.

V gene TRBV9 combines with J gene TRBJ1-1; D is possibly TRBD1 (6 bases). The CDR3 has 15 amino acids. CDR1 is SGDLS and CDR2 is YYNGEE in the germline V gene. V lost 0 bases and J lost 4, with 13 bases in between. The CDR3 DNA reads TGTGCCAGCAGCGTAGTTTGGGGGGGCGGCACTGAAGCTTTCTTT. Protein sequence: CASSVVWGGGTEAFF.

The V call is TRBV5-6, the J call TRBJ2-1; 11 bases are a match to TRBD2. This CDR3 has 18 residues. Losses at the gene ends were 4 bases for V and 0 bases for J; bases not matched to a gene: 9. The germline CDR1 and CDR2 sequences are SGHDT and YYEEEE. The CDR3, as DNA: TGTGCCAGCAGCCCCCCGGGACTAGCGGTTCCCTCCTACAATGAGCAGTTCTTC. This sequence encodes CASSPPGLAVPSYNEQFF. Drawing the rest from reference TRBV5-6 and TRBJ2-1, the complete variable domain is DAGVTQSPTHLIKTRGQQVTLRCSPKSGHDTVSWYQQALGQGPQFIFQYYEEEERQRGNFPDRFSGHQFPNYSSELNVNALLLGDSALYLCASSPPGLAVPSYNEQFFGPGTRLTVL.

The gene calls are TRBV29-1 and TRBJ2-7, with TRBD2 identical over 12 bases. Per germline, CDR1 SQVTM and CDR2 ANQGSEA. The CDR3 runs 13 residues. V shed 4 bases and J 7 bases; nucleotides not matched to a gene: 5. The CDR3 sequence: CSVGTSGNWEQYF. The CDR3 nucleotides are TGCAGCGTTGGGACTAGCGGGAATTGGGAGCAGTACTTC.

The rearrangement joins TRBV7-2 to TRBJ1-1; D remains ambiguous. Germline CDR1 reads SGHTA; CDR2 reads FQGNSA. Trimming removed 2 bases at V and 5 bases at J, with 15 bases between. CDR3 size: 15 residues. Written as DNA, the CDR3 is TGTGCCAGCAGCTTAAAACCGCGGGGTGAGACTGAAGCTTTCTTT. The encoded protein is CASSLKPRGETEAFF.

CDR3 sequence (DNA): TGTGCCAGCTCACTACTGGACCCGTTTAGCGGGTCCTCTTACAATGAGCAGTTCTTC. Amino acids: CASSLLDPFSGSSYNEQFF. This chain uses TRBV18 with TRBJ2-1; 7 nucleotides align to TRBD2. V lost 4 bases, J lost 4 bases, and 19 bases stayed unmatched. Germline assignment: CDR1 KGHSH and CDR2 LQKENI. This CDR3 has 19 residues. The variable domain in full, with the rest retrieved from reference TRBV18 and TRBJ2-1, is NAGVMQNPRHLVRRRGQEARLRCSPMKGHSHVYWYRQLPEEGLKFMVYLQKENIIDESGMPKERFSAEFPKEGPSILRIQQVVRGDSAAYFCASSLLDPFSGSSYNEQFFGPGTRLTVL.

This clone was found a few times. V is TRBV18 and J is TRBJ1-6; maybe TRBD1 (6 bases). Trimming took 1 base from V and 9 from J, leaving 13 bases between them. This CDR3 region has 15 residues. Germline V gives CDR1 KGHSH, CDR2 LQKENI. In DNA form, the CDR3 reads TGTGCCAGCTCACCACTTGAAGGGGGAACTTCACCCCTCCACTTT. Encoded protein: CASSPLEGGTSPLHF. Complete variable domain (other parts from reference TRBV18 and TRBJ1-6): NAGVMQNPRHLVRRRGQEARLRCSPMKGHSHVYWYRQLPEEGLKFMVYLQKENIIDESGMPKERFSAEFPKEGPSILRIQQVVRGDSAAYFCASSPLEGGTSPLHFGNGTRLTVT.

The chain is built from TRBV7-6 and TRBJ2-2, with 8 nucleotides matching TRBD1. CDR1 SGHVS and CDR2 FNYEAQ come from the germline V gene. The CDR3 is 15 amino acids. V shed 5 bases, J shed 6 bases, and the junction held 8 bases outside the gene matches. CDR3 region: CASSLRGRTAGELFF. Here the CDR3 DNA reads TGTGCCAGCAGCCTCAGGGGGCGCACGGCCGGGGAGCTGTTTTTT.

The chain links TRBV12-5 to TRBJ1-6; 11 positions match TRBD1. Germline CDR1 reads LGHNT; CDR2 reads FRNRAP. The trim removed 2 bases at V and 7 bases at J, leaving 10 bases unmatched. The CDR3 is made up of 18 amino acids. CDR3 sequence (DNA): TGTGCTAGTGGTTTGCACCGGACAGGGGGCCTTAGGAATTCACCCCTCCACTTT. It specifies CASGLHRTGGLRNSPLHF.

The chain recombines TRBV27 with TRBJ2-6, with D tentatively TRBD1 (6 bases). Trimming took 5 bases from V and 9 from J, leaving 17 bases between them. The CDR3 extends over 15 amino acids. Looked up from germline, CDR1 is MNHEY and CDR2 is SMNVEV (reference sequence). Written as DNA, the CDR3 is TGTGCCAGCAGTGCCCGTCCACAGGGTCTCAACGTCCTGACTTTC. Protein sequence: CASSARPQGLNVLTF.

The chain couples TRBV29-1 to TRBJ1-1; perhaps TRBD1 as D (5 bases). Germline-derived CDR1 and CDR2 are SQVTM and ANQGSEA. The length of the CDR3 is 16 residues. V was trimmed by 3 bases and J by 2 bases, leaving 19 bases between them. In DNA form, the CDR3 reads TGCAGCGTTGAGGGGGGGTGGGTAGGGGATAACACTGAAGCTTTCTTT. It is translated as CSVEGGWVGDNTEAFF. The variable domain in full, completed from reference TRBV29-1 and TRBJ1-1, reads SAVISQKPSRDICQRGTSLTIQCQVDSQVTMMFWYRQQPGQSLTLIATANQGSEATYESGFVIDKFPISRPNLTFSTLTVSNMSPEDSSIYLCSVEGGWVGDNTEAFFGQGTRLTVV.

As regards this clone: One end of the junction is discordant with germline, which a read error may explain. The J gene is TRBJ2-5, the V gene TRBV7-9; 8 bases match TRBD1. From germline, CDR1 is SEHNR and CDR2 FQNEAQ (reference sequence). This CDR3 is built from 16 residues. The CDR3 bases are TGTTCCAGCAGCCCCGGGACAGGCGAGCTTCAAGAGACCCAGTACTTC. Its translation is CSSSPGTGELQETQYF. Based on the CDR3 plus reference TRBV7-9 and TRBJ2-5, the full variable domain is DTGVSQNPRHKITKRGQNVTFRCDPISEHNRLYWYRQTLGQGPEFLTYFQNEAQLEKSRLLSDRFSAERPKGSFSTLEIQRTEQGDSAMYLCSSSPGTGELQETQYFGPGTRLLVL.

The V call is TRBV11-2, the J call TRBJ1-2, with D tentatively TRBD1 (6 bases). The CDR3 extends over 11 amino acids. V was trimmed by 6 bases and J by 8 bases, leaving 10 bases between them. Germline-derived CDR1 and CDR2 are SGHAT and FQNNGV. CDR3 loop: CASRQGPGYTF. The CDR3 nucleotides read TGTGCCAGCAGACAGGGCCCAGGCTACACCTTC.